The rows below give T cell receptor beta chains drawn from one sample of a study of tumor-infiltrating lymphocytes in localized non-small cell lung cancer. TCRdb's table, derived via immunoSEQ multiplex PCR, lists solely in-frame clones and lacks some. The sample lists about 14,000 clones; around 74% were seen once. The sequenced sample consisted of uninvolved lung tissue not adjacent to the tumor. The receptors stem from a human donor with non-small cell lung cancer. Each CDR3 is given with its conserved first and last residue. The order of the fields is J gene, D gene, V gene, clone size, CDR3 protein, CDR3 DNA. The D gene is left open where the match is weak. Part of the rows lack a size; the others show once, few, many or a class for expanded clones.

TRBJ2-7 | TRBD2 | TRBV10-3 | . | CAISVAGEDYEQYF | TGTGCCATCAGCGTAGCGGGAGAGGACTACGAGCAGTACTTC
TRBJ1-1 | . | TRBV28 | . | CASSLGQKNTEAFF | TGTGCCAGCAGCCTCGGGCAGAAGAACACTGAAGCTTTCTTT
TRBJ1-1 | . | TRBV6-6 | few | CASALAGPNTEAFF | TGTGCCAGCGCCTTGGCAGGTCCGAACACTGAAGCTTTCTTT
TRBJ2-3 | TRBD1 | TRBV19 | . | CASSIGWGQGTDTQYF | TGTGCCAGTAGTATCGGATGGGGACAGGGCACAGATACGCAGTATTTT
TRBJ2-5 | TRBD1 | TRBV2 | . | CASTLGQGAGETQYF | TGTGCCAGCACCCTGGGACAGGGGGCAGGGGAGACCCAGTACTTC
TRBJ2-1 | . | TRBV6-5 | . | CASSYSRVGYNEQFF | TGTGCCAGCAGTTACTCTCGTGTGGGCTACAATGAGCAGTTCTTC
TRBJ2-1 | . | TRBV5-4 | few | CASSGLYNEQFF | TGTGCCAGCAGTGGGTTATACAATGAGCAGTTCTTC
TRBJ1-5 | . | TRBV28 | . | CASSPGGDNQPQHF | TGTGCCAGCAGTCCCGGGGGGGACAATCAGCCCCAGCATTTT
TRBJ1-2 | . | TRBV5-6 | . | CASSFIESLPNYGYTF | TGTGCCAGCAGCTTTATCGAAAGTTTACCTAACTATGGCTACACCTTC
TRBJ2-5 | TRBD2 | TRBV5-1 | . | CASSLGLAGVGETQYF | TGCGCCAGCAGCTTGGGACTAGCGGGAGTCGGAGAGACCCAGTACTTC
TRBJ2-1 | TRBD1 | TRBV6-5 | . | CASSRDSYNEQFF | TGTGCCAGCAGCCGGGACAGCTACAATGAGCAGTTCTTC
TRBJ2-3 | . | TRBV6-1 | . | CASRPGAPLGTQYF | TGTGCCAGCAGACCCGGAGCACCTTTGGGGACGCAGTATTTT
TRBJ2-3 | . | TRBV14 | . | CASSQAADTQYF | TGTGCCAGCAGCCAGGCGGCGGATACGCAGTATTTT
TRBJ1-1 | TRBD1 | TRBV10-2 | . | CATQGQLNTEAFF | TGCGCCACCCAGGGACAGCTTAACACTGAAGCTTTCTTT
TRBJ2-7 | . | TRBV6-6 | . | CASSYTGSNEQYF | TGTGCCAGCAGCTATACAGGTTCAAACGAGCAGTACTTC
TRBJ1-4 | . | TRBV6-1 | . | CASSPLNGEKLFF | TGTGCCAGCAGTCCCCTGAACGGGGAAAAACTGTTTTTT
TRBJ1-2 | . | TRBV4-3 | . | CASSAGDPTYGYTF | TGCGCCAGCAGCGCAGGGGATCCTACCTATGGCTACACCTTC
TRBJ2-7 | TRBD2 | TRBV6-5 | . | CASSYSRTSSSYEQYF | TGTGCCAGCAGTTACTCCCGGACTAGCAGCTCCTACGAGCAGTACTTC
TRBJ1-2 | . | TRBV19 | . | CASSIVTGRLRHGYTF | TGTGCCAGTAGTATAGTAACAGGACGGCTCAGGCATGGCTACACCTTC
TRBJ1-1 | . | TRBV5-6 | . | CASSRGEKRLLNTEAFF | TGTGCCAGCAGCCGGGGGGAGAAAAGACTATTAAACACTGAAGCTTTCTTT
TRBJ1-2 | . | TRBV2 | once | CASSGTGWGYGYTF | TGTGCCAGCAGTGGTACAGGGTGGGGGTATGGCTACACCTTC
TRBJ2-1 | TRBD2 | TRBV7-2 | . | CASSRTSGGYNEQFF | TGTGCCAGCAGCCGGACTAGCGGGGGGTACAATGAGCAGTTCTTC
TRBJ1-2 | . | TRBV5-4 | . | CASSLAGTFLYGYTF | TGTGCCAGCAGCTTGGCCGGGACCTTCTTATATGGCTACACCTTC